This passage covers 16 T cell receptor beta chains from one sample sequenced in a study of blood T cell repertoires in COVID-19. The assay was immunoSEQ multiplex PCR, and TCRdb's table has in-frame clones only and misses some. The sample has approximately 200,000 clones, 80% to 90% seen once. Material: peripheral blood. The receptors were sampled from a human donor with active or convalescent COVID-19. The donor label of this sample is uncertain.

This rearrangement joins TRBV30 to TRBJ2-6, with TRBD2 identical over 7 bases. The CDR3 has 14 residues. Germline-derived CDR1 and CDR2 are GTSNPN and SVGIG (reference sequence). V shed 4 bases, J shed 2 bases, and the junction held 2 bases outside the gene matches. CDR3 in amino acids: CAWMSGAGANVLTF. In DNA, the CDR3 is TGTGCCTGGATGAGCGGGGCTGGGGCCAACGTCCTGACTTTC.

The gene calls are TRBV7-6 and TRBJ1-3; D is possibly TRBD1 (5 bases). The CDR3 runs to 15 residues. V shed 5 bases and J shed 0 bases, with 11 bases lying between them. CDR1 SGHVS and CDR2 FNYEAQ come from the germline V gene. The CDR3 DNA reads TGTGCCAGCAGCCCAGGGTTAAACTCTGGAAACACCATATATTTT. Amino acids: CASSPGLNSGNTIYF. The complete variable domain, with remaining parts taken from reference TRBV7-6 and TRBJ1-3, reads GAGVSQSPRYKVTKRGQDVALRCDPISGHVSLYWYRQALGQGPEFLTYFNYEAQQDKSGLPNDRFSAERPEGSISTLTIQRTEQRDSAMYRCASSPGLNSGNTIYFGEGSWLTVV.

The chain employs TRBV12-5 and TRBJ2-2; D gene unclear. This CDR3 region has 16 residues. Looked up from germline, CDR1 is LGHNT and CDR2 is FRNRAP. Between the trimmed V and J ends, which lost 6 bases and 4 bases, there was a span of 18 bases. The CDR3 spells CASGPSSSVITGELFF. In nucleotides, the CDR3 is TGTGCTAGTGGCCCGTCTAGTTCTGTGATCACCGGGGAGCTGTTTTTT. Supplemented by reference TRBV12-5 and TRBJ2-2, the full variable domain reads DARVTQTPRHKVTEMGQEVTMRCQPILGHNTVFWYRQTMMQGLELLAYFRNRAPLDDSGMPKDRFSAEMPDATLATLKIQPSEPRDSAVYFCASGPSSSVITGELFFGEGSRLTVL.

The CDR3 bases are TGTGCCAGCAGTTCCTACCGGGACAGCGCGAACACCGGGGAGCTGTTTTTT. This codes for CASSSYRDSANTGELFF. The chain recombines TRBV28 with TRBJ2-2; TRBD1 matches 7 bases. Germline V CDR1 and CDR2: MDHEN, SYDVKM. The CDR3 has 17 residues. The ends lost 4 bases at V and 0 bases at J; junction bases unmatched: 8. The complete variable domain, with remaining parts taken from reference TRBV28 and TRBJ2-2, reads DVKVTQSSRYLVKRTGEKVFLECVQDMDHENMFWYRQDPGLGLRLIYFSYDVKMKEKGDIPEGYSVSREKKERFSLILESASTNQTSMYLCASSSYRDSANTGELFFGEGSRLTVL.

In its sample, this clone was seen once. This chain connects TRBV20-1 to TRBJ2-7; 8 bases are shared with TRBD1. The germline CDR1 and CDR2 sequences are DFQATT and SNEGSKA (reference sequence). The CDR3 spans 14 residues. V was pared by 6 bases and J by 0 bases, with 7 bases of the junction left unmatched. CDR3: CSASRTGSSYEQYF. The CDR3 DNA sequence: TGCAGTGCCAGTCGGACAGGGAGCTCCTACGAGCAGTACTTC.

The CDR3 loop reads CASSLTGLNTEAFF. CDR3 nucleotide sequence: TGTGCCAGCAGCTTAACAGGGTTGAACACTGAAGCTTTCTTT. The chain has TRBV11-2 and TRBJ1-1, with D perhaps matching TRBD1 (6 bases). CDR3 length equals 14 residues. Trimming took 2 bases from V and 0 from J, leaving 7 bases between them. Germline CDR1 SGHAT, CDR2 FQNNGV.

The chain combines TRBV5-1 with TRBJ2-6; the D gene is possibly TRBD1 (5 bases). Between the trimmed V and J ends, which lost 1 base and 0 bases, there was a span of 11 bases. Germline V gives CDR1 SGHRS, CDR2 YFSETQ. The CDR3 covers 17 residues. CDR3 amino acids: CASSLQGSGSGANVLTF. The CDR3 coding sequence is TGCGCCAGCAGCTTGCAGGGCTCTGGCTCTGGGGCCAACGTCCTGACTTTC.

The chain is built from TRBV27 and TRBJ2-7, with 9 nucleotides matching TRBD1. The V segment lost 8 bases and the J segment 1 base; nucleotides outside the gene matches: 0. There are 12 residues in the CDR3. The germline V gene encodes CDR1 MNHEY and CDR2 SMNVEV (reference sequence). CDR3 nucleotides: TGTGCCAGCGGGACAGGGTCCTACGAGCAGTACTTC. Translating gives CASGTGSYEQYF.

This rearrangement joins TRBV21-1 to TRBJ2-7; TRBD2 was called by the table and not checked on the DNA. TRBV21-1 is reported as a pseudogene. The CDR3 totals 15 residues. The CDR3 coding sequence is TGTGCCAGCAGCACAAGCGGCTTTGGTTTATACGAGCAGTACTTC. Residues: CASSTSGFGLYEQYF.

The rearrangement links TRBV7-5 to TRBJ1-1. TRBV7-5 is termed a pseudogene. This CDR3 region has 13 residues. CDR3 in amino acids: CVRSPELNTEAFF. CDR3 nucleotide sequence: TGTGTCAGAAGCCCCGAGCTGAACACTGAAGCTTTCTTT.

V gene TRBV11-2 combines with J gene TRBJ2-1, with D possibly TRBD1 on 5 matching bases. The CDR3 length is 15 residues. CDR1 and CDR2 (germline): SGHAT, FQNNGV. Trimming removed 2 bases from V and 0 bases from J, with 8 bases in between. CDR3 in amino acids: CASSLSQGSYNEQFF. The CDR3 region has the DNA TGTGCCAGCAGCTTATCGCAGGGCTCCTACAATGAGCAGTTCTTC.

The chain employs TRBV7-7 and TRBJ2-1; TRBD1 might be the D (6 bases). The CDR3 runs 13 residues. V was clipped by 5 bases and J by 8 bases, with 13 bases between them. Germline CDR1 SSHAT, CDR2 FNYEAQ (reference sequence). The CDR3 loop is CASSRTQGDEQFF. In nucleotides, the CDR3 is TGTGCCAGCAGCAGGACACAGGGCGATGAGCAGTTCTTC.

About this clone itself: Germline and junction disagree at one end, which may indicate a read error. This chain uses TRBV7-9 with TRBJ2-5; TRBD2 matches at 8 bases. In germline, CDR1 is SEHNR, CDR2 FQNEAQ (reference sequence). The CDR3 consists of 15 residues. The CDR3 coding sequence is TGTGCCACCAGCGGAGAAGCGGGGGCCCCTGAGACCCAGTACTTC. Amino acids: CATSGEAGAPETQYF.

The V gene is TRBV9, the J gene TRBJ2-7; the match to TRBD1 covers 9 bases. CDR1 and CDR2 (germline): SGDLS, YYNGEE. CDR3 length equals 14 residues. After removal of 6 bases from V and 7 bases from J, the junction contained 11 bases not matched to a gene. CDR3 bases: TGTGCCAGCAACTCCGGACAGGGGTGGGATGAGCAGTACTTC. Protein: CASNSGQGWDEQYF.

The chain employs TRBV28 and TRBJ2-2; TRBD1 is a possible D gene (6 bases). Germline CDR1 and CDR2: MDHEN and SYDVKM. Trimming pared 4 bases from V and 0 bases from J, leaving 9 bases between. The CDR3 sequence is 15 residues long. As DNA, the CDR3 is TGTGCCAGCAGTTGGGGGCAGACGAACACCGGGGAGCTGTTTTTT. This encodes CASSWGQTNTGELFF.

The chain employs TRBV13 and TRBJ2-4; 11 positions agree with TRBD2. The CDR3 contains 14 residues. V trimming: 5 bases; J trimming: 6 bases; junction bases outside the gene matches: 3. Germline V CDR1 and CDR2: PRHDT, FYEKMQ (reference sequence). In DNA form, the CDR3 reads TGTGCCAGCAGCCCCGGACTAGCGGGAAACATTCAGTACTTC. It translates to CASSPGLAGNIQYF.